These 25 T cell receptor beta chains were sequenced from one sample in a study of blood T cell repertoires in COVID-19. Data came from immunoSEQ multiplex PCR; TCRdb stores just in-frame clones and leaves some out. This sample has 54,000 or so clones; around 83% occur once, and the top ten carry about 2%. Sample: peripheral blood. These receptors were taken from a woman aged 55-69 years with acute or convalescent COVID-19.

The V gene is TRBV6-5, the J gene TRBJ2-6, with 7 nucleotides matching TRBD1. CDR1 and CDR2 (germline): MNHEY, SVGAGI. CDR3 size: 15 residues. V lost 7 bases and J lost 4; bases outside the gene matches: 7. DNA of the CDR3: TGTGCCAGCACCTTAACAGGGGACGGGGCCAACGTCCTGACTTTC. This codes for CASTLTGDGANVLTF.

This clone was recorded once. The rearrangement joins TRBV6-5 to TRBJ2-5; D may be TRBD1 (5 bases). This CDR3 comprises 15 residues. The germline V gene encodes CDR1 MNHEY and CDR2 SVGAGI. V lost 6 bases to trimming and J lost 2 bases, with 16 bases between them. CDR3 nucleotide sequence: TGTGCCAGCAGACACAGGATAGCCCCGCAAGAGACCCAGTACTTC. Protein product: CASRHRIAPQETQYF.

The genes are TRBV24-1 and TRBJ1-2; 7 bases are a match to TRBD1. CDR1 is KGHDR, CDR2 SFDVKD, per germline. V trimming: 2 bases; J trimming: 1 base; junction bases outside the gene matches: 9. This CDR3 region has 17 residues. CDR3 residues: CATSDSGTEPYNYGYTF. DNA of the CDR3: TGTGCCACCAGTGATTCCGGGACAGAACCATATAACTATGGCTACACCTTC.

This clone has just one count. The rearrangement joins TRBV30 to TRBJ2-2; 9 bases map to TRBD1. The CDR3 is 14 amino acids. CDR1 and CDR2 from the germline V gene are GTSNPN and SVGIG (reference sequence). The V and J ends lost 5 bases and 7 bases, in that order; junction bases with no gene match: 8. CDR3 sequence reads: CAWALDRGYGELFF. The CDR3 DNA is TGTGCCTGGGCCCTGGACAGGGGATACGGGGAGCTGTTTTTT.

V usage is TRBV28 and J usage is TRBJ1-1; 7 nucleotides match TRBD1. From germline, CDR1 is MDHEN and CDR2 SYDVKM. The V and J ends lost 8 bases and 1 base, in that order; junction bases with no gene match: 13. The CDR3 sequence is 16 residues long. As DNA, the CDR3 is TGTGCCAGCCCCCCCGGGACAGTGCTACCGAACACTGAAGCTTTCTTT. Its protein is CASPPGTVLPNTEAFF.

The chain couples TRBV9 to TRBJ2-3, with 7 bases fitting TRBD2. Germline V CDR1 and CDR2: SGDLS, YYNGEE. The V gene end was trimmed by 0 bases and the J gene end by 0 bases; junction bases not matched to a gene: 7. The CDR3 consists of 17 residues. DNA of the CDR3: TGTGCCAGCAGCGTAGGCCGAGGAGCGGGGAGCACAGATACGCAGTATTTT. Translated: CASSVGRGAGSTDTQYF.

This chain joins TRBV19 and TRBJ1-1, with D unclear. The germline CDR1 and CDR2 sequences are LNHDA and SQIVND (reference sequence). This CDR3 is 12 amino acids long. V lost 8 bases and J lost 4, with 11 bases in between. This chain's CDR3 is CASGLRGTEAFF. CDR3 sequence (DNA): TGTGCCAGTGGGCTCCGTGGCACTGAAGCTTTCTTT. The full variable domain, with the rest looked up from reference TRBV19 and TRBJ1-1, is DGGITQSPKYLFRKEGQNVTLSCEQNLNHDAMYWYRQDPGQGLRLIYYSQIVNDFQKGDIAEGYSVSREKKESFPLTVTSAQKNPTAFYLCASGLRGTEAFFGQGTRLTVV.

The chain uses TRBV3-1 (or the pseudogene TRBV3-2) and TRBJ2-2; 9 bases line up with TRBD2. V shed 2 bases and J 6 bases; nucleotides not matched to a gene: 22. CDR1 is LGHDT, CDR2 YNNKEL, per germline (reference sequence). The length of the CDR3 is 21 residues. The CDR3 loop is CASSQRPVVGGRGFSAGELFF. DNA for the CDR3: TGTGCCAGCAGCCAAAGGCCGGTTGTCGGCGGGAGGGGTTTTTCCGCCGGGGAGCTGTTTTTT.

The V call is TRBV7-2, the J call TRBJ2-7; TRBD1 matches 10 bases. This CDR3 is 16 amino acids long. CDR1 is SGHTA, CDR2 FQGNSA, per germline. Trimming at V came to 5 bases and at J to 2 bases, leaving 9 bases not matched to a gene. The CDR3 nucleotides read TGTGCCAGCAGCCTGCACCGGGACAGGGGCCCCTACGAGCAGTACTTC. It specifies CASSLHRDRGPYEQYF.

The chain uses TRBV6-1 and TRBJ1-1, with TRBD1 as a possible D gene (6 bases). V lost 3 bases to trimming and J lost 1 base, with 9 bases between them. From germline, CDR1 is MNHNS and CDR2 SASEGT. The CDR3 runs to 14 residues. CDR3 sequence reads: CASSEAGANTEAFF. Written as DNA, the CDR3 is TGTGCCAGCAGTGAGGCGGGGGCGAACACTGAAGCTTTCTTT.

The CDR3 reads CASSPREGHYNEQFF. For the CDR3, the DNA is TGTGCCAGCAGCCCACGGGAGGGACACTACAATGAGCAGTTCTTC. The chain carries TRBV9 and TRBJ2-1; 8 nucleotides align to TRBD2. Trimming took 4 bases from V and 3 from J; bases not matched to a gene: 6. This CDR3 is built from 15 residues. The V gene's germline CDR1 is SGDLS and CDR2 YYNGEE.

The V gene is TRBV6-5, the J gene TRBJ2-7, with D perhaps matching TRBD2 (6 bases). The CDR3 length is 14 residues. Trimming left V 4 bases short and J 2 bases short, with 12 bases between. The V gene's germline CDR1 is MNHEY and CDR2 SVGAGI. The CDR3 nucleotides read TGTGCCAGCAGTTTAGGTAGCGGTGCCTACGAGCAGTACTTC. As protein: CASSLGSGAYEQYF.

CDR3 in DNA: TGTGCCATAAACAGGGACAGGAATACCTACGAGCAGTACTTC. Its protein product is CAINRDRNTYEQYF. The chain uses TRBV2 and TRBJ2-7; 8 nucleotides align to TRBD1. Germline V gives CDR1 SNHLY, CDR2 FYNNEI. The CDR3 runs to 14 residues. J lost 2 bases, V lost 10 bases, and 10 bases had no gene match.

This chain links TRBV6-5 with TRBJ1-2, with 9 nucleotides matching TRBD1. CDR3 size: 14 residues. Looked up from germline, CDR1 is MNHEY and CDR2 is SVGAGI. Unmatched junction bases numbered 3, after V lost 4 bases and J lost 3 bases. CDR3 coding DNA: TGTGCCAGCAGTTCAGACAGGGGGGACTATGGCTACACCTTC. Protein: CASSSDRGDYGYTF.

This clone qualifies as medium-sized. CDR3: CAWSQPAGAEKLFF. The CDR3 bases are TGTGCCTGGAGTCAACCCGCTGGGGCTGAAAAACTGTTTTTT. J is TRBJ1-4 and V is TRBV30; tentative D call: TRBD1 (5 bases). Trimming removed 2 bases from V and 7 bases from J, with 14 bases in between. This CDR3 region has 14 residues. Germline values: CDR1 GTSNPN, CDR2 SVGIG (reference sequence).

The CDR3: CASSFAGGYGYTF. The CDR3 DNA reads TGTGCCAGCAGCTTCGCCGGGGGCTATGGCTACACCTTC. The chain joins TRBV11-2 to TRBJ1-2; TRBD1 might be the D (5 bases). This CDR3 contains 13 residues. CDR1 and CDR2 (germline): SGHAT, FQNNGV. V gave up 3 bases and J gave up 4 bases, with 9 bases separating them.

This rearrangement joins TRBV2 to TRBJ2-4, with D hard to call. V gave up 3 bases and J gave up 0 bases, with 9 bases separating them. The V gene's germline CDR1 is SNHLY and CDR2 FYNNEI. There are 15 residues in the CDR3. The CDR3 protein is CASSDQALAKNIQYF. The CDR3 DNA reads TGTGCCAGCAGTGATCAGGCTTTAGCCAAAAACATTCAGTACTTC.

This chain connects TRBV3-1 (or the pseudogene TRBV3-2) to TRBJ2-1; TRBD2 matches at 12 bases. CDR3 length: 13 amino acids. V shed 8 bases and J 7 bases; nucleotides not matched to a gene: 3. Germline V lookup: CDR1 LGHDT, CDR2 YNNKEL (reference sequence). CDR3 DNA sequence: TGTGCCAGCCGTCTAGCGGGAGGGAATGAGCAGTTCTTC. Protein: CASRLAGGNEQFF.

The CDR3 DNA is TGTGCCAGCACCAGACTAGCGGGAGGGCGCTCCGAGCAGTACTTC. Translation: CASTRLAGGRSEQYF. The rearrangement joins TRBV6-5 to TRBJ2-7; TRBD2 matches at 14 bases. Germline trimming cut 7 bases from V and 6 bases from J; bases unmatched to any gene: 8. CDR3 length equals 15 residues. Germline values: CDR1 MNHEY, CDR2 SVGAGI.

The CDR3 here is CASSSGRQGAVGNQPQHF. The CDR3 DNA reads as TGTGCCAGCAGCTCCGGTCGACAGGGGGCAGTTGGCAATCAGCCCCAGCATTTT. This rearrangement joins TRBV7-2 to TRBJ1-5, with 10 bases identical to TRBD1. The ends lost 4 bases at V and 2 bases at J; junction bases unmatched: 11. This CDR3 region has 18 residues. Germline lookup yields CDR1 SGHTA and CDR2 FQGNSA.

The chain links TRBV18 to TRBJ1-6; D is uncertain. Germline loops: CDR1 KGHSH, CDR2 LQKENI. The CDR3 runs to 15 residues. Trimming cost V 5 bases and J 6 bases, with 14 bases left between them. The CDR3, as DNA: TGTGCCAGCTCATGGTCCGAGGGAGGTAATTCACCCCTCCACTTT. It codes for CASSWSEGGNSPLHF. The full variable domain, with the rest looked up from reference TRBV18 and TRBJ1-6, is NAGVMQNPRHLVRRRGQEARLRCSPMKGHSHVYWYRQLPEEGLKFMVYLQKENIIDESGMPKERFSAEFPKEGPSILRIQQVVRGDSAAYFCASSWSEGGNSPLHFGNGTRLTVT.

The V gene is TRBV19, the J gene TRBJ1-2, with 9 bases matching TRBD1. Germline CDR1 LNHDA, CDR2 SQIVND (reference sequence). V shed 10 bases, J shed 8 bases, and the junction held 11 bases outside the gene matches. This CDR3 is 13 amino acids long. The DNA for the CDR3 is TGTGCCATAGAAACGACAGGGGGAAGAGGCTACACCTTC. Translating gives CAIETTGGRGYTF.

The gene calls are TRBV5-1 and TRBJ2-3; tentatively, D is TRBD1 (6 bases). V gave up 0 bases and J gave up 2 bases, with 10 bases separating them. Germline V lookup: CDR1 SGHRS, CDR2 YFSETQ. The CDR3 totals 15 residues. DNA for the CDR3: TGCGCCAGCAGCTTGGACAGGGCCACCACAGATACGCAGTATTTT. It specifies CASSLDRATTDTQYF. The full variable domain, its missing parts supplied by reference TRBV5-1 and TRBJ2-3, is KAGVTQTPRYLIKTRGQQVTLSCSPISGHRSVSWYQQTPGQGLQFLFEYFSETQRNKGNFPGRFSGRQFSNSRSEMNVSTLELGDSALYLCASSLDRATTDTQYFGPGTRLTVL.

The chain has TRBV24-1 and TRBJ1-1, with D hard to call. CDR3 length equals 12 residues. V shed 4 bases and J shed 1 base, with 3 bases lying between them. Germline assignment: CDR1 KGHDR and CDR2 SFDVKD. Written as DNA, the CDR3 is TGTGCCACCAGTGACCAGAACACTGAAGCTTTCTTT. Protein product: CATSDQNTEAFF.

The gene calls are TRBV2 and TRBJ1-6; 7 positions agree with TRBD1. Germline V CDR1 and CDR2: SNHLY, FYNNEI. The V segment lost 10 bases and the J segment 9 bases; nucleotides outside the gene matches: 6. This CDR3 is built from 12 residues. DNA of the CDR3: TGTGCCACAGGGACAGTTACTTCACCCCTCCACTTT. Amino acid sequence: CATGTVTSPLHF.